One sample yielded the 8 T cell receptor beta chains listed below, sequenced in a study of Ad26.COV2.S vaccination and SARS-CoV-2 variants. Produced via immunoSEQ multiplex PCR; TCRdb's table is partial and in-frame only. The sample lists over 400,000 clones, less than 95% occurring once. Treatment meaning: over 15 received Ad26.COV2.S at low or high dose, single or two shots; several received placebo; per-sample allocation not given. Collection of samples fell on day 63 after the first vaccine or placebo injection. Sequencing was performed on peripheral blood, taken in a trial of Ad26.COV2.S vaccine versus placebo. Receptors were obtained from a person between 18 and 65 years old who received the Ad26.COV2.S COVID-19 vaccine or a placebo.

The rearrangement links TRBV12-3 or TRBV12-4 to TRBJ2-5, with a tentative D call TRBD2 (6 bases). Trimming shortened V by 8 bases and J by 1 base, and 8 bases separated the two germline ends. This CDR3 is built from 12 residues. The CDR3 coding sequence is TGTGCCAGCGGGACTGGCCAAGAGACCCAGTACTTC. Its protein is CASGTGQETQYF.

The chain couples TRBV5-1 to TRBJ2-5; 7 bases align to TRBD2. The germline gives CDR1 SGHRS, CDR2 YFSETQ. V shed 4 bases and J 5 bases; nucleotides not matched to a gene: 11. There are 15 residues in the CDR3. The CDR3 sequence: CASSPASGRTETQYF. CDR3 nucleotides: TGCGCCAGCAGCCCGGCCTCCGGGAGGACGGAGACCCAGTACTTC.

This sequence joins TRBV28 and TRBJ1-1; tentative D call: TRBD1 (5 bases). The CDR3 runs 13 residues. The V and J ends lost 4 bases and 4 bases respectively, with 10 bases between them. Germline assignment: CDR1 MDHEN and CDR2 SYDVKM. The CDR3 DNA reads TGTGCCAGCAGTTGGGAGGGGTCCACTGAAGCTTTCTTT. It encodes CASSWEGSTEAFF.

This chain connects TRBV19 to TRBJ1-3, with unresolved D. This CDR3 region has 15 residues. Between the trimmed V and J ends, which lost 0 bases and 2 bases, there was a span of 8 bases. Germline assignment: CDR1 LNHDA and CDR2 SQIVND (reference sequence). This CDR3 is CASSIERGTGNTIYF. CDR3 in DNA: TGTGCCAGTAGTATAGAGCGCGGGACTGGAAACACCATATATTTT.

The chain is built from TRBV19 and TRBJ2-3; D is uncertain. The germline V and J ends were trimmed by 1 base and 3 bases, with 5 bases remaining between them. Germline CDR1 LNHDA, CDR2 SQIVND (reference sequence). The CDR3 totals 13 residues. The CDR3 reads CASSIGGTDTQYF. CDR3 in DNA: TGTGCCAGTAGTATAGGTGGAACAGATACGCAGTATTTT. Full variable domain (outside the CDR3, taken from reference TRBV19 and TRBJ2-3): DGGITQSPKYLFRKEGQNVTLSCEQNLNHDAMYWYRQDPGQGLRLIYYSQIVNDFQKGDIAEGYSVSREKKESFPLTVTSAQKNPTAFYLCASSIGGTDTQYFGPGTRLTVL.

The V gene is TRBV5-4, the J gene TRBJ2-2, with 9 nucleotides matching TRBD1. V shed 4 bases and J 6 bases; nucleotides not matched to a gene: 10. Germline CDR1 reads SGHNT; CDR2 reads YYREEE (reference sequence). This CDR3 has 16 amino acids. CDR3 sequence reads: CASSPGTGMVAGELFF. For the CDR3, the DNA is TGTGCCAGCAGCCCGGGGACAGGGATGGTCGCCGGGGAGCTGTTTTTT.

A note on this clone: Distinct nucleotide sequences in the sample also encode this CDR3. The chain employs TRBV7-3 and TRBJ2-3, with D maybe TRBD2 (6 bases). Germline V gene sequence: CDR1 SGHTA, CDR2 FQGTGA. V lost 0 bases and J lost 3, with 7 bases in between. The CDR3 loop spans 14 amino acids. The DNA for the CDR3 is TGTGCCAGCAGCTTAACGCGGGAAACAGATACGCAGTATTTT. Translated: CASSLTRETDTQYF.

The gene calls are TRBV20-1 and TRBJ1-5; 7 bases match TRBD1. The ends lost 3 bases at V and 7 bases at J; junction bases unmatched: 9. The CDR3 loop spans 14 amino acids. Germline loops: CDR1 DFQATT, CDR2 SNEGSKA (reference sequence). In DNA form, the CDR3 reads TGCAGTGCTAGTGTGGGACAGTTGGGACAGCCCCAGCATTTT. Translation: CSASVGQLGQPQHF.